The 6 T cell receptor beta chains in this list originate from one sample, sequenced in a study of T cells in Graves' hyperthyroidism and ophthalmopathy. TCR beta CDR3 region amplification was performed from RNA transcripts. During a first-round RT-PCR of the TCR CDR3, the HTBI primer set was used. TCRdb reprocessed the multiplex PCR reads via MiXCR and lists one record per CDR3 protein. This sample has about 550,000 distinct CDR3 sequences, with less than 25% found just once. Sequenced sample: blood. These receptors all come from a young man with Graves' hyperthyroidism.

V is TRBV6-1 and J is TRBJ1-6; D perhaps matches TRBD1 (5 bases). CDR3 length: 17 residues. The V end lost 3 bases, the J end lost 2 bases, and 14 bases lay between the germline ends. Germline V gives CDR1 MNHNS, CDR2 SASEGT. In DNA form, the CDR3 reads TGTGCCAGCAGTGAGGGGCAGGGAGGGGCCTATAATTCACCCCTCCACTTT. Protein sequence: CASSEGQGGAYNSPLHF.

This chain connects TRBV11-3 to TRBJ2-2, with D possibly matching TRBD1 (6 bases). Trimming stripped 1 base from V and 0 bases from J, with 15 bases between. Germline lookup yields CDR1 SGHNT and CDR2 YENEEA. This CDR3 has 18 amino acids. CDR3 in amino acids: CASSLVLQGTANTGELFF. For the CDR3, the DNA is TGTGCCAGCAGCTTAGTCCTCCAGGGGACCGCGAACACCGGGGAGCTGTTTTTT.

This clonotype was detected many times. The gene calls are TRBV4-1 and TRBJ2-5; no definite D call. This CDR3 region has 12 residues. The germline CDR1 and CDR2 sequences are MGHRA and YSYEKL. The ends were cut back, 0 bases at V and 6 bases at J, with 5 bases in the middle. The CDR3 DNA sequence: TGCGCCAGCAGCCAAGACACCCAGACCCAGTACTTC. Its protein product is CASSQDTQTQYF.

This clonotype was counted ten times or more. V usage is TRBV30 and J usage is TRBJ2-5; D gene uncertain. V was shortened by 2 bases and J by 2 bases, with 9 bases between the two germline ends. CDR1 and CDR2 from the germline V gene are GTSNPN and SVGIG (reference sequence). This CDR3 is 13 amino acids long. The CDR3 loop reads CAWSRNSQETQYF. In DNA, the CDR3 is TGTGCCTGGAGTAGAAACAGTCAAGAGACCCAGTACTTC.

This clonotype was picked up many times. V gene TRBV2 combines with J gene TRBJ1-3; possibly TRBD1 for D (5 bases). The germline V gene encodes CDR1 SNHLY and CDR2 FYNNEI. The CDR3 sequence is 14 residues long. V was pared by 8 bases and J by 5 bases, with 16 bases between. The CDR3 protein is CASSYRGDRNTIYF. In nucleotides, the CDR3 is TGTGCCAGCTCATACCGTGGGGACCGAAACACCATATATTTT. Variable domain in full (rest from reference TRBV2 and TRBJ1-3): EPEVTQTPSHQVTQMGQEVILRCVPISNHLYFYWYRQILGQKVEFLVSFYNNEISEKSEIFDDQFSVERPDGSNFTLKIRSTKLEDSAMYFCASSYRGDRNTIYFGEGSWLTVV.

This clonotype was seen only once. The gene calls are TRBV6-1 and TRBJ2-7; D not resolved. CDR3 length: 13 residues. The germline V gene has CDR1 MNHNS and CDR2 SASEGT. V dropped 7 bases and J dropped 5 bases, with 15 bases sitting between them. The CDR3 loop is CASTQPNSHEQYF. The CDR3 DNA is TGTGCCAGCACGCAACCCAACAGCCACGAGCAGTACTTC.